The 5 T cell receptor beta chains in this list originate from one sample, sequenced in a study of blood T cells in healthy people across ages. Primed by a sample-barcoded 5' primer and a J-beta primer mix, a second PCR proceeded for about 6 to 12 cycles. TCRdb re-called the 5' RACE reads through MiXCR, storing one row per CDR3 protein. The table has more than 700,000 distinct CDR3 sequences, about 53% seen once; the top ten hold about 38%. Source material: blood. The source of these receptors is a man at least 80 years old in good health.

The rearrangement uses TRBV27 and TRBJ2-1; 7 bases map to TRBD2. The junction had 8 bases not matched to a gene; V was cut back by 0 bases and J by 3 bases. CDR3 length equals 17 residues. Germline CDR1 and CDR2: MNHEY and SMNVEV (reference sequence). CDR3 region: CASSLSLAAKYYNEQFF. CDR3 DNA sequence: TGTGCCAGCAGTTTATCGCTAGCGGCAAAGTACTACAATGAGCAGTTCTTC.

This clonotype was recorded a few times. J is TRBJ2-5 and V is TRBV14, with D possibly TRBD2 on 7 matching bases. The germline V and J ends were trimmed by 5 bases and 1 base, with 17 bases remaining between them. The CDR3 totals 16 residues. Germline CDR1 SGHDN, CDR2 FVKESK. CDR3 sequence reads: CASSFGGRGAQETQYF. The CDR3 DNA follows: TGTGCCAGCAGCTTTGGAGGCCGGGGGGCCCAAGAGACCCAGTACTTC.

The CDR3 sequence is CSARDFREYSYEQYF. In DNA form, the CDR3 reads TGCAGTGCTAGAGATTTCCGGGAGTACTCCTACGAGCAGTACTTC. The chain is built from TRBV20-1 and TRBJ2-7; D is possibly TRBD2 (6 bases). The CDR3 loop spans 15 amino acids. V lost 0 bases and J lost 0, with 12 bases in between. Germline values: CDR1 DFQATT, CDR2 SNEGSKA (reference sequence).

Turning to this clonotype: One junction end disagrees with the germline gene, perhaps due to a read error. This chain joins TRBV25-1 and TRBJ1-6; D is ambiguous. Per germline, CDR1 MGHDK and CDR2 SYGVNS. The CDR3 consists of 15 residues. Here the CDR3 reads CATRTASSYNPPLHF. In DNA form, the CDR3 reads TGTGCCACCAGGACCGCGAGCTCCTATAATCCACCCCTCCACTTT. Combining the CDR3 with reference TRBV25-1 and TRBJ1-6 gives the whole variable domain EADIYQTPRYLVIGTGKKITLECSQTMGHDKMYWYQQDPGMELHLIHYSYGVNSTEKGDLSSESTVSRIRTEHFPLTLESARPSHTSQYLCATRTASSYNPPLHFGNGTRLTVT.

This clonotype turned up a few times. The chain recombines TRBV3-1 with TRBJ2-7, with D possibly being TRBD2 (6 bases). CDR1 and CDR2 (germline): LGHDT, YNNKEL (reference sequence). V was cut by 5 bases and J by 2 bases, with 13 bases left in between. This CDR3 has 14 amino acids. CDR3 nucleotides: TGTGCCAGCAGCTCGGGACTCCCAACCTACGAGCAGTACTTC. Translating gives CASSSGLPTYEQYF.